Each of the 12 T cell receptor beta chains below was sequenced from the same sample in a study of shared clonotypes between healthy human individuals (dated by TCRdb to the early 2020s). Preparation of the library involved the immunoSEQ multiplex PCR assay. Entries here come from immuneACCESS through TCRdb and include only in-frame sequences with V and J called. Some clones fail to appear in such tables; in the studies checked, an unresolved V gene covers under half of the shortfall, and the cause of the remainder is unknown. Within this sample are some 2,500,000 clones, with around 90% of them counted one time only. The ten largest clonotypes hold 0.37% of the sample. Source material: naive CD4+ T cells from PBMCs. The cell subset or site label of this sample denotes: CD45RA+ positively selected. The receptor set was obtained from a man between 18 and 35 years old in good health. Some clones in this sample may be carry-over from other donors' samples.

This chain joins TRBV6-1 and TRBJ2-7; D gene uncertain. The CDR3 consists of 13 residues. V was clipped by 3 bases and J by 0 bases, with 6 bases between them. Germline V gene data show CDR1 as MNHNS and CDR2 as SASEGT. The CDR3 DNA reads TGTGCCAGCAGTGAGGAGAGCTCCTACGAGCAGTACTTC. Protein product: CASSEESSYEQYF.

The J gene is TRBJ1-2, the V gene TRBV9; unclear D gene. With 4 bases removed from V and 4 bases from J, the gap between germline ends came to 14 bases. Germline V gives CDR1 SGDLS, CDR2 YYNGEE. The CDR3 is 14 amino acids. The DNA of the CDR3 is TGTGCCAGCAGCCTCCGGACTGATACCTATGGCTACACCTTC. Translated, it gives CASSLRTDTYGYTF.

This chain connects TRBV29-1 to TRBJ2-7; 10 bases match TRBD1. The germline V gene has CDR1 SQVTM and CDR2 ANQGSEA. The CDR3 covers 14 residues. J was trimmed by 2 bases and V by 3 bases; bases with no gene match: 4. The CDR3: CSVDTDRGPYEQYF. The CDR3 DNA reads as TGCAGCGTTGACACCGACAGGGGGCCCTACGAGCAGTACTTC.

V usage is TRBV28 and J usage is TRBJ2-1, with D perhaps given as TRBD1 or TRBD2 (5 bases each). Germline CDR1 MDHEN, CDR2 SYDVKM. There are 16 residues in the CDR3. The V end lost 4 bases, the J end lost 6 bases, and 19 bases lay between the germline ends. CDR3 protein: CASSSPAERGTNEQFF. The CDR3 DNA sequence: TGTGCCAGCAGTTCTCCAGCGGAGAGGGGTACCAATGAGCAGTTCTTC.

V gene TRBV7-3 combines with J gene TRBJ2-1; D is uncertain. The CDR3 runs to 13 residues. V lost 2 bases to trimming and J lost 7 bases, with 9 bases between them. CDR1 and CDR2 from the germline V gene are SGHTA and FQGTGA. The CDR3 sequence: CASSLVTQNEQFF. The CDR3 DNA reads as TGTGCCAGCAGCTTAGTCACACAAAATGAGCAGTTCTTC.

The chain recombines TRBV5-4 with TRBJ2-7; D gene ambiguous. Germline V gene data show CDR1 as SGHNT and CDR2 as YYREEE (reference sequence). With 3 bases removed from V and 0 bases from J, the gap between germline ends came to 10 bases. This CDR3 contains 14 residues. CDR3 region: CASSSSAGSYEQYF. The CDR3 region has the DNA TGTGCCAGCAGCTCCTCGGCTGGCTCCTACGAGCAGTACTTC.

The V and J genes are TRBV27 and TRBJ2-3; 8 nucleotides line up with TRBD1. J gave up 5 bases and V 3 bases, and 7 bases lay outside the gene matches. There are 15 residues in the CDR3. Germline V gene lookup returns CDR1 MNHEY and CDR2 SMNVEV (reference sequence). This CDR3 reads CASSLARGHRDTQYF. The CDR3 DNA is TGTGCCAGCAGTTTGGCCAGGGGGCATAGAGATACGCAGTATTTT.

V and J are TRBV28 and TRBJ1-2, with TRBD1 matching 7 bases. CDR1 MDHEN and CDR2 SYDVKM come from the germline V gene. Trimming at V came to 1 base and at J to 8 bases, leaving 28 bases not matched to a gene. The CDR3 is made up of 21 amino acids. DNA for the CDR3: TGTGCCAGCAGTTTATCTGGTATCTCGTGGAGGACAGGCTTCACCATTCGGGGCTACACCTTC. Residues: CASSLSGISWRTGFTIRGYTF.

This clone was detected only a few times. V and J are TRBV5-1 and TRBJ1-1, with D possibly being TRBD1 (6 bases). Trimming took 6 bases from V and 1 from J, leaving 13 bases between them. Germline V gives CDR1 SGHRS, CDR2 YFSETQ. The CDR3 is made up of 14 amino acids. The CDR3 DNA reads as TGCGCCAGCACGCCGGGACACGGGAACACTGAAGCTTTCTTT. It encodes CASTPGHGNTEAFF.

J is TRBJ2-1 and V is TRBV19, with D tentatively TRBD2 (6 bases). This CDR3 has 15 amino acids. Germline CDR1 and CDR2: LNHDA and SQIVND (reference sequence). Trimming removed 4 bases from V and 5 bases from J, with 15 bases in between. The CDR3 DNA sequence: TGTGCCAGTAGTAGAGACAGACTAGGAGACAATGAGCAGTTCTTC. Protein product: CASSRDRLGDNEQFF.

The chain joins TRBV15 to TRBJ2-3, with D unclear. Germline V gives CDR1 LNHNV, CDR2 YYDKDF (reference sequence). The CDR3 runs 16 residues. V gave up 0 bases and J gave up 4 bases, with 14 bases separating them. This chain's CDR3 is CATSRDTWGRADTQYF. In nucleotides, the CDR3 is TGTGCCACCAGCAGAGATACTTGGGGAAGGGCAGATACGCAGTATTTT.

The rearrangement uses TRBV28 and TRBJ2-7; D remains ambiguous. This CDR3 is built from 14 residues. V dropped 6 bases and J dropped 2 bases, with 14 bases sitting between them. Per germline, CDR1 MDHEN and CDR2 SYDVKM. Here the CDR3 reads CASRLDSSPYEQYF. The CDR3 bases are TGTGCCAGCAGACTCGACTCCTCTCCCTACGAGCAGTACTTC.